This T cell receptor (beta chain) was captured in a study of CD8 T cells in Susac syndrome. Study observations and caveats: A relatively small number of individuals underwent TCR sequencing and HLA analysis.

The V gene end was trimmed by 0 bases and the J gene end by 4 bases; junction bases not matched to a gene: 13. Germline CDR1 LGHNA, CDR2 YSLEER. This CDR3 is 19 amino acids long. An amount of RNA that ranged from 0.5 to 1 ug was reverse transcribed with random hexamers. TCRdb analysed the immunoSEQ multiplex PCR reads with MiXCR anew, one entry per CDR3 protein. Seen here are about 180,000 distinct CDR3 sequences, roughly 94% observed once, and the top ten hold 0.085% to 0.1%. Comments on this clonotype: Antigen specificity is unknown.

This clonotype was sampled from a human donor with Susac syndrome. The rearrangement uses TRBV4-3 and TRBJ2-2; TRBD2 matches 8 bases. Sequencing was performed on CD4+ T cells from PBMCs. The CDR3 DNA follows: TGCGCCAGCAGCCAAGATCTAAGCGGGAGCCCACCGGGCACCGGGGAGCTGTTTTTT. As protein: CASSQDLSGSPPGTGELFF.